This T cell receptor (beta chain) was captured by sequencing in a study of T-cell memory formation after mild COVID-19. Study-wide background: Across donors, TCR clusters were largely donor specific. General study points: Cross-reactive memory appears to have joined, as suggested by some responding clones showing up in pre-infection memory. Nothing showed for sure that second-wave clones peaking on day 37 were SARS-CoV-2 specific.

To note about this clonotype: Its antigen remains unknown.

Each CDR3 protein is one row after TCRdb ran MiXCR on the 5' RACE reads. Altogether some 130,000 distinct CDR3 sequences are present, about 15% being singletons, with the ten largest covering 14%. Sequenced input: PBMCs or a T cell subset sorted from them (not recorded which). This receptor was identified in an adult woman who had mild COVID-19 (a few samples of this study predate the infection). Cell type and time point are not known.

The CDR3 DNA follows: TGTGCCACCAGTGGTTGGAACACCGGGGAGCTGTTTTTT. Its translation: CATSGWNTGELFF. The rearrangement links TRBV24-1 to TRBJ2-2; D gene uncertain. V lost 5 bases, J lost 1 base, and 4 bases lay in between. CDR1 is KGHDR and CDR2 is SFDVKD in the germline V gene. This CDR3 comprises 13 residues.